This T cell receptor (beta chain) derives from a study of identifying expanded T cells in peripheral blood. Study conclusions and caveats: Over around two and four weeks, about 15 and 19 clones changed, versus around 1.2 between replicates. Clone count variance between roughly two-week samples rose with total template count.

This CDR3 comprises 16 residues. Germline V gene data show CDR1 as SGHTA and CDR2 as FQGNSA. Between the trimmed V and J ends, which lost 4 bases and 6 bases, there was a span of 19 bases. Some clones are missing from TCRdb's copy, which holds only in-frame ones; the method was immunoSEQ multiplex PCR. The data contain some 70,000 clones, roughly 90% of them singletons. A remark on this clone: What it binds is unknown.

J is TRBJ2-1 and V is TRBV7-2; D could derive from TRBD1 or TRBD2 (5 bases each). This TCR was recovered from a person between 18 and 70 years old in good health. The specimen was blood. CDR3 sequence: CASSSDGARGSNEQFF. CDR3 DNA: TGTGCCAGCAGCTCGGACGGGGCTCGGGGTAGCAATGAGCAGTTCTTC.